This T cell receptor (beta chain) came from a study of T cell responses to AZD1222 COVID-19 vaccine. Study results and caveats: It was only a handful of AZD1222 recipients who were seropositive at baseline.

On this clone: What it binds is not known.

TCRdb's copy holds only in-frame clones and misses some; the assay was immunoSEQ multiplex PCR. The sample carries fewer than 150,000 clones, roughly 84% recorded once. There are 15 residues in the CDR3. Trimming shortened V by 6 bases and J by 2 bases, and 14 bases separated the two germline ends. Germline assignment: CDR1 LNHDA and CDR2 SQIVND (reference sequence). The origin of this receptor is an adult in good health. The J gene is TRBJ1-3, the V gene TRBV19; D gene unclear. The material sequenced was peripheral blood, taken on day 0 of AZD1222 vaccination. Here the CDR3 DNA reads TGTGCCAGTAGAGGCCTGAGATCCGCTGGAAACACCATATATTTT. It codes for CASRGLRSAGNTIYF.